Sequencing of this T cell receptor (beta chain) was carried out in a study of T-cell reconstitution after alpha-beta-depleted transplantation in children (dated by TCRdb to between 2015 and 2016). At the level of the whole study: T-cell immune reconstitution after TCRalphabeta/CD19-depleted allogeneic hematopoietic cell transplantation in children was quantitatively tracked in the study by means of TCR repertoire profiling.

V drops 2 bases and J drops 7 bases, leaving 9 bases in between. CDR1 and CDR2 are drawn from the germline V gene (reference sequence): GTSNPN, SVGIG. Including the terminal cysteine and phenylalanine, the CDR3 comprises 11 residues. Only the CDR3 DNA stays, 33 bases, in frame from base 1. The library was built by means of PCR. TCRdb shows the sequencer as Illumina HiSeq 2500. Molecular barcoding was employed in the preparation of TCR libraries, with unique molecular identifiers being used to normalize TCRbeta repertoire quantification. TCRdb itself trimmed the public reads at Q25 with fastp, ran MiXCR and retained productive beta chains. Each record represents a unique CDR3 protein, reported with the most common genes and DNA among its rows. The sample yields 200,000 to 250,000 distinct CDR3 sequences; roughly a tenth were counted once. The top ten clonotypes cover approximately 5.9% of the sample.

This clonotype was found a few times. Its antigen is currently not known. No much larger clone exists at a distance of one base, and base qualities are not known. The starting material was PBMCs from the stem cell graft donor, obtained from the stem cell graft. In this chain, TRBV30 is recombined with TRBJ2-7; no D segment can be confidently identified. The origin of this receptor is a human donor who donated a stem cell graft to a child with acute lymphoblastic leukemia. The CDR3 corresponds to CAWSMYEEQYF. The nucleotide sequence reads as follows: TGTGCCTGGAGTATGTACGAAGAGCAGTACTTC.